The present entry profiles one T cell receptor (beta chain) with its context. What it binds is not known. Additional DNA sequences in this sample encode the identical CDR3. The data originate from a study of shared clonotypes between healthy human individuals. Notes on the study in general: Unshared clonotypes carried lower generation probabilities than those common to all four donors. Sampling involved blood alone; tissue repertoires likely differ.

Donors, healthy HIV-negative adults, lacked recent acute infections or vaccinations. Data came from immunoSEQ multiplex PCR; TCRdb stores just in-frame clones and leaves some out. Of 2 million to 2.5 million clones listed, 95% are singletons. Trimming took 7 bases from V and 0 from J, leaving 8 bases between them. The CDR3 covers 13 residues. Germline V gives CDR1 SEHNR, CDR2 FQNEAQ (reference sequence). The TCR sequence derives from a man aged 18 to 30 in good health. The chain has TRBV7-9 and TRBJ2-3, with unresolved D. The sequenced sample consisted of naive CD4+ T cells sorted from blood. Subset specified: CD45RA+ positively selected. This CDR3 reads CASKAGSTDTQYF. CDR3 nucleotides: TGTGCCAGCAAGGCCGGGAGCACAGATACGCAGTATTTT.